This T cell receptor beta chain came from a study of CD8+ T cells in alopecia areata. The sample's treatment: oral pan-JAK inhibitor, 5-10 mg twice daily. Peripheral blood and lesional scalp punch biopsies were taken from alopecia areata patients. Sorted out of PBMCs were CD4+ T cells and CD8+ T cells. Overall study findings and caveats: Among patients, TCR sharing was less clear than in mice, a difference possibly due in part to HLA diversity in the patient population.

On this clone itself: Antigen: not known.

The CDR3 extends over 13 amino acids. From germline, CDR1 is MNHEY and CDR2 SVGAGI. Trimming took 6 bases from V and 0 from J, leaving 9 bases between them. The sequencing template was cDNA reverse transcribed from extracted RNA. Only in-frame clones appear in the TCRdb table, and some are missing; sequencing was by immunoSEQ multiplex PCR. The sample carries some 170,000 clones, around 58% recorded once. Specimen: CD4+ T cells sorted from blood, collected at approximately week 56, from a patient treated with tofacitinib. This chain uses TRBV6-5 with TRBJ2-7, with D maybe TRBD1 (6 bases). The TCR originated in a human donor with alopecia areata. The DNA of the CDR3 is TGTGCCAGCAGCCGACAGGTCTCCTACGAGCAGTACTTC. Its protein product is CASSRQVSYEQYF.